A selection of T cell receptor beta chains follows, all from one sample in a study of T cell changes during pregnancy in multiple sclerosis. Repertoires were generated with immunoSEQ multiplex PCR, while TCRdb's copy carries only in-frame clones and drops some. This repertoire shows around 100,000 clones, less than 95% found once; its top ten account for approximately 0.8%. Sequencing used peripheral blood, obtained in the second trimester of pregnancy. The origin of the receptors is a female donor in good health, enrolled as a control in a pregnancy study. CDR3s include the opening cysteine and the closing phenylalanine or tryptophan. A D gene is named only where the DNA matches it firmly. A clone size is listed for some rows: how often the clone was seen (once, few, many), or a class if it is expanded.

d_call	v_call	cdr3_length	j_call	clone_size	cdr3_nt	cdr3_aa
NA	TRBV11-3	14	TRBJ2-1	NA	TGTGCCAGCAGTTATCAGGGTTTCGACAATGAGCAGTTCTTC	CASSYQGFDNEQFF
NA	TRBV18	14	TRBJ1-2	NA	TGTGCCAGCTCACCCGCCCCGGTTAACTATGGCTACACCTTC	CASSPAPVNYGYTF
NA	TRBV6-5	15	TRBJ2-1	NA	TGTGCCAGCAGTTACTCGAGACCGGGGTGGAATGAGCAGTTCTTC	CASSYSRPGWNEQFF
TRBD1	TRBV6-1	12	TRBJ2-7	NA	TGTGCCAGCAGCCGACAGGGCTACGAGCAGTACTTC	CASSRQGYEQYF
TRBD1	TRBV4-2	15	TRBJ1-2	few	TGTGCCAGCAGCCAAGAAACAGGGGCATCCTATGGCTACACCTTC	CASSQETGASYGYTF
TRBD2	TRBV29-1	15	TRBJ2-2	NA	TGCAGCGTTGAGGGGGTAGCGGGGGACACCGGGGAGCTGTTTTTT	CSVEGVAGDTGELFF
TRBD1	TRBV6-5	14	TRBJ1-5	NA	TGTGCCAGCAGCCAGGACAGGGGCAATCAGCCCCAGCATTTT	CASSQDRGNQPQHF
TRBD1	TRBV27	13	TRBJ2-7	NA	TGTGCCAGCAGCTTGACAGGGCGATACGAGCAGTACTTC	CASSLTGRYEQYF
TRBD1	TRBV18	17	TRBJ1-5	NA	TGTGCCATCCCCCCGGGACAGGGGTCTTATAGCAATCAGCCCCAGCATTTT	CAIPPGQGSYSNQPQHF
TRBD2	TRBV7-9	16	TRBJ2-7	NA	TGTGCCAGCAGCTTAGGGGTAAGCGGGAGGAGCTACGAGCAGTACTTC	CASSLGVSGRSYEQYF
TRBD1	TRBV6-1	16	TRBJ1-4	once	TGTGCCAGCAGTGAGGCCACGGGACAGGGCGGTGAAAAACTGTTTTTT	CASSEATGQGGEKLFF
NA	TRBV9	15	TRBJ2-7	NA	TGTGCCAGCAGCGTACTGACAGGTCCCTCCTACGAGCAGTACTTC	CASSVLTGPSYEQYF
TRBD2	TRBV28	15	TRBJ2-3	NA	TGTGCCAGCAGTTTATCAGCGGGAGAGACAGATACGCAGTATTTT	CASSLSAGETDTQYF
NA	TRBV5-1	15	TRBJ2-1	NA	TGCGCCAGCAGCTTGGGAGGGTTGGGCTACAATGAGCAGTTCTTC	CASSLGGLGYNEQFF
NA	TRBV9	18	TRBJ2-5	NA	TGTGCCAGCAGCGTGGGGCCTAACCGGACCCCAGAGAAGGGGACCCAGTACTTC	CASSVGPNRTPEKGTQYF
NA	TRBV5-1	13	TRBJ1-2	NA	TGCGCCAGCAGCCCCTCCACGCGGGATGGCTACACCTTC	CASSPSTRDGYTF
NA	TRBV6-1	17	TRBJ2-7	NA	TGTGCCAGCAGTGAAAGGAGGAGTAATTCCCTGGTCTACGAGCAGTACTTC	CASSERRSNSLVYEQYF
TRBD1	TRBV7-6	14	TRBJ2-7	NA	TGTGCCAGCAGCTTAGAGGGACAGTCCTACGAGCAGTACTTC	CASSLEGQSYEQYF
NA	TRBV7-9	13	TRBJ1-1	few	TGTGCCAGCAGTGAGCGGGGTGAGACTGAAGCTTTCTTT	CASSERGETEAFF
NA	TRBV6-4	14	TRBJ1-1	NA	TGTGCCAGCAGTGGGTCCGGGGAGAACACTGAAGCTTTCTTT	CASSGSGENTEAFF
TRBD1	TRBV29-1	13	TRBJ1-4	NA	TGCAGCGTTGTGAGGGGGCCCTATGAAAAACTGTTTTTT	CSVVRGPYEKLFF
NA	TRBV6-5	15	TRBJ1-5	NA	TGTGCCAGCAGTTACGGAGGGATGGGCAATCAGCCCCAGCATTTT	CASSYGGMGNQPQHF
NA	TRBV10-3	12	TRBJ2-7	NA	TGTGCCATCAGCCCCTCTTCCTACGAGCAGTACTTC	CAISPSSYEQYF
TRBD2	TRBV27	12	TRBJ2-1	NA	TGTGCCAGCAGCCAAGGACTAGCGGGAGAGTTCTTC	CASSQGLAGEFF
NA	TRBV27	16	TRBJ1-6	NA	TGTGCCAGCAGTCCTTTGGACAGAGGCCCTAATTCACCCCTCCACTTT	CASSPLDRGPNSPLHF
TRBD1	TRBV4-1	16	TRBJ2-7	NA	TGCGCCAGCAGCCAAGACGCAGGGGGCGCTTTCTACGAGCAGTACTTC	CASSQDAGGAFYEQYF
NA	TRBV28	16	TRBJ2-7	NA	TGTGCCAGCAGTTTAAGGGGACAAGCCTCTGCCTACGAGCAGTACTTC	CASSLRGQASAYEQYF
TRBD1	TRBV5-4	17	TRBJ2-2	once	TGTGCCAGCAGCTTGGGAGATTCAGGGGGCGCTTACGGGGAGCTGTTTTTT	CASSLGDSGGAYGELFF
TRBD2	TRBV18	21	TRBJ2-3	NA	TGTGCCAGCTCACCTTTGGGACAGACAGCTAGCGGGGGGCTCGGCACAGATACGCAGTATTTT	CASSPLGQTASGGLGTDTQYF
TRBD1	TRBV10-3	14	TRBJ2-2	NA	TGTGCCATCAAGGATAAGGGGGCGGTCGGGGAGCTGTTTTTT	CAIKDKGAVGELFF
TRBD1	TRBV7-9	16	TRBJ1-2	once	TGTGCCAGCAGCCCCCGGGACAGGGGACTTAACTATGGCTACACCTTC	CASSPRDRGLNYGYTF
NA	TRBV27	14	TRBJ1-1	NA	TGTGCCAGCAGTTTTAGCCCCGGGGACACTGAAGCTTTCTTT	CASSFSPGDTEAFF
NA	TRBV27	16	TRBJ2-7	once	TGTGCCAGCAGTTTAGAAGCGGAGGTTCCCTCCTACGAGCAGTACTTC	CASSLEAEVPSYEQYF
TRBD2	TRBV5-1	13	TRBJ2-3	NA	TGCGCCAGCAGCTTGGCGGGGGGTGATACGCAGTATTTT	CASSLAGGDTQYF
NA	TRBV29-1	13	TRBJ1-1	once	TGCAGCGTTGAGTACACAGGAAATGGGGAAGCTTTCTTT	CSVEYTGNGEAFF
NA	TRBV6-5	14	TRBJ1-1	once	TGTGCCAGCAGCCCGCAGAGGGAGAACACTGAAGCTTTCTTT	CASSPQRENTEAFF
NA	TRBV21-1	17	TRBJ1-4	NA	TGTGCCAGCAGCAAAGACCCCATCTCCGGGACTAATGAAAAACTGTTTTTT	CASSKDPISGTNEKLFF
NA	TRBV4-3	13	TRBJ2-5	NA	TGCGCCAGCAGCCAAGATGGGCGTGGGACCCAGTACTTC	CASSQDGRGTQYF
NA	TRBV18	15	TRBJ1-2	NA	TGTGCCAGCTCACGAAACTACAGGGAGCTGGGGGGCTACACCTTC	CASSRNYRELGGYTF
NA	TRBV7-8	13	TRBJ1-5	NA	TGTGCCAGCAGCCCCGGGGGTGATCAGCCCCAGCATTTT	CASSPGGDQPQHF
NA	TRBV7-2	15	TRBJ1-4	NA	TGTGCCAGCCGCCTTGAGGGAGCCACTGGGGAAAAACTGTTTTTT	CASRLEGATGEKLFF
NA	TRBV18	14	TRBJ1-2	NA	TGTGCCAGCTCACCGCCAGGTCACAACTATGGCTACACCTTC	CASSPPGHNYGYTF
TRBD2	TRBV10-3	11	TRBJ2-1	NA	TGTGCCATCAGTGATAGGACTAGAGAGTTCTTC	CAISDRTREFF
TRBD2	TRBV7-2	15	TRBJ2-3	NA	TGTGCCAGCAGCTTAGTTGGCGGGGGGGCGGGTACGCAGTATTTT	CASSLVGGGAGTQYF
TRBD2	TRBV27	17	TRBJ2-2	NA	TGTGCCAGCAGTTTAGAGGTCCTAGCGGGGGTACCCGGGGAGCTGTTTTTT	CASSLEVLAGVPGELFF
TRBD1	TRBV7-2	18	TRBJ1-6	NA	TGTGCCAGCAGCTTAAACGGGGACAGGGCTTTCTATAATTCACCCCTCCACTTT	CASSLNGDRAFYNSPLHF
NA	TRBV19	15	TRBJ1-2	once	TGTGCCAGTAGTATTGGGCGACAGATTTATTATGGCTACACCTTC	CASSIGRQIYYGYTF
TRBD1	TRBV6-1	16	TRBJ1-5	NA	TGTGCCAGCAGTGGGGGACAGGGCTCTGGGGTTCAGCCCCAGCATTTT	CASSGGQGSGVQPQHF